One sample yielded the 8 T cell receptor beta chains listed below, sequenced in a study of blood T cell repertoires in COVID-19. Clones were sequenced by immunoSEQ multiplex PCR, and TCRdb holds only the in-frame ones, with some missing. Of just over 25,000 clones listed, around 91% are singletons. Sequencing was carried out using peripheral blood. All receptors derive from a man aged 70-80 years with acute or convalescent COVID-19.

This chain links TRBV28 with TRBJ2-7, with 8 nucleotides matching TRBD2. This CDR3 contains 14 residues. J gave up 2 bases and V 8 bases, and 8 bases lay outside the gene matches. In germline, CDR1 is MDHEN, CDR2 SYDVKM. Written as DNA, the CDR3 is TGTGCCAGCGTCGGCGAGCGGGAGACCTACGAGCAGTACTTC. Translated, it gives CASVGERETYEQYF.

The chain links TRBV5-1 to TRBJ2-7; D may be TRBD1 (6 bases). V was pared by 0 bases and J by 7 bases, with 17 bases between. The CDR3 runs 15 residues. CDR1 is SGHRS and CDR2 is YFSETQ in the germline V gene. The CDR3, as DNA: TGCGCCAGCAGCTTGGACGCAGGGGTCAATTGGGAGCAGTACTTC. Translation: CASSLDAGVNWEQYF. The full variable domain, in which reference TRBV5-1 and TRBJ2-7 provide the parts outside the CDR3, is KAGVTQTPRYLIKTRGQQVTLSCSPISGHRSVSWYQQTPGQGLQFLFEYFSETQRNKGNFPGRFSGRQFSNSRSEMNVSTLELGDSALYLCASSLDAGVNWEQYFGPGTRLTVT.

The chain employs TRBV5-1 and TRBJ1-1; D may be TRBD1 (6 bases). Germline CDR1 and CDR2: SGHRS and YFSETQ. V was shortened by 1 base and J by 1 base, with 11 bases between the two germline ends. This CDR3 is 15 amino acids long. This CDR3 is CASSLSPTGNTEAFF. The DNA for the CDR3 is TGCGCCAGCAGCTTGTCCCCGACAGGGAACACTGAAGCTTTCTTT.

V is TRBV6-2 or TRBV6-3 and J is TRBJ2-5, with a weak D call TRBD2 (5 bases). Trimming took off 2 bases at V and 2 bases at J, with 15 bases between the two ends. Germline V CDR1 and CDR2: MNHEY, SVGEGT. The length of the CDR3 is 16 residues. The CDR3 loop reads CASSYPTRTGQETQYF. For the CDR3, the DNA is TGTGCCAGCAGTTACCCCACGAGGACGGGGCAAGAGACCCAGTACTTC.

This clone appeared a few times. This rearrangement joins TRBV7-8 to TRBJ2-2; no reliable D call. CDR1 and CDR2 (germline): SGHVS, FQNEAQ. This CDR3 is built from 13 residues. V was trimmed by 5 bases and J by 1 base, leaving 5 bases between them. The CDR3 DNA sequence: TGTGCCAGCAGCCGACAGAACACCGGGGAGCTGTTTTTT. Protein sequence: CASSRQNTGELFF.

The chain uses TRBV18 and TRBJ2-1; TRBD2 might be the D (6 bases). The CDR3 runs to 17 residues. V lost 1 base and J lost 0, with 13 bases in between. CDR1 and CDR2 (germline): KGHSH, LQKENI. CDR3 sequence: CASSPRPGEISYNEQFF. CDR3 DNA sequence: TGTGCCAGCTCACCACGCCCGGGAGAGATCTCCTACAATGAGCAGTTCTTC.

This clone was counted a few times. The chain recombines TRBV6-5 with TRBJ2-5; 10 positions agree with TRBD1. CDR1 is MNHEY, CDR2 SVGAGI, per germline. This CDR3 comprises 15 residues. J lost 6 bases, V lost 6 bases, and 10 bases had no gene match. The CDR3 sequence: CASRARQGAEKTQYF. The CDR3 nucleotides are TGTGCCAGCAGGGCCCGACAGGGGGCGGAAAAGACCCAGTACTTC.

V is TRBV7-9 and J is TRBJ2-3, with 9 bases fitting TRBD2. The J segment lost 2 bases and the V segment lost 2 bases, leaving 2 bases of the junction unmatched. This CDR3 contains 15 residues. Germline loops: CDR1 SEHNR, CDR2 FQNEAQ (reference sequence). The CDR3 DNA sequence: TGTGCCAGCAGCTTACTAGCGGGGCCCACAGATACGCAGTATTTT. Its protein is CASSLLAGPTDTQYF.